Listed below are T cell receptor beta chains from one sample, sequenced in a study of vaccination and CD4 T cells after COVID-19. These receptors lack a known antigen. TCRdb processed the PCR reads anew with MiXCR; each CDR3 protein has one entry. The data hold under 7,000 distinct CDR3 sequences, with roughly 40% observed a single time. The sample taken for sequencing was CD4+ T cells from blood, cultured in vitro. The receptors were gathered from a human donor in good health. The conserved cysteine and the conserved F or W are not part of the CDR3 here.

v_call	j_call	cdr3_aa
TRBV6-1	TRBJ1-2	ASSKEGGYGYT
TRBV20-1	TRBJ1-6	SAGTGTGDVNNSPLH
TRBV11-2	TRBJ1-2	ASSSNYGYT
TRBV6-1	TRBJ1-2	ASRPLAGQGTGYT
TRBV2	TRBJ1-2	ASSATGGNWGYT
TRBV12-3/TRBV12-4	TRBJ2-7	ASGMGLGNYEQY
TRBV7-9	TRBJ2-3	ASSLELDTQY
TRBV12-3/TRBV12-4	TRBJ1-1	ATLLGDEAF
TRBV20-1	TRBJ2-1	SANGINYNEQF
TRBV19	TRBJ1-1	ASSTGANPEAF
TRBV6-1	TRBJ2-5	ASRGPLRETQY
TRBV7-2	TRBJ2-1	ASSSRGTSGNEQF
TRBV19	TRBJ1-1	ASSSRPTPNTEAF
TRBV12-3/TRBV12-4	TRBJ1-5	ASSDGYQPQH
TRBV19	TRBJ1-2	ASTLGQTANYGYT
TRBV19	TRBJ1-1	ASKVGEVNTEAF
TRBV15	TRBJ2-1	ATSRDPGLTYNEQF
TRBV19	TRBJ2-2	ASSMGDRVTGELF
TRBV7-3	TRBJ2-1	ASSLYPSGGYNEQF
TRBV6-5	TRBJ2-7	ASSYLNRAYEQY
TRBV27	TRBJ1-2	ASSSLGGSYGYT